This is a list of T cell receptor beta chains from one sample in a study of human T cells and chemical hapten exposure. Each CDR3 protein is one row after TCRdb ran MiXCR on the RACE reads. This sample has around 340,000 distinct CDR3 sequences; under 9% occur once, and the top ten carry about 8%. The sample was whole blood, taken in connection with sensitization to the hapten diphenylcyclopropenone (DPC). These receptors were taken from a woman aged 18-29 years with alopecia areata. Some clones in this sample may be carry-over from other donors' samples. Each CDR3 is given with its conserved first and last residue. The D gene is left open where the match is weak. Where a row states a size, it is once, few, many or the class of an expanded clone; other rows omit it.

CDR3 DNA | CDR3 protein | D gene | clone size | J gene | V gene
TGTGCCAGCAGTTCGCCGGCTAGCGTTAATGAGCAGTTCTTC | CASSSPASVNEQFF | - | - | TRBJ2-1 | TRBV6-2/TRBV6-3
TGTGCCAGCAGCTTGGCCCCCCGGTCCAGGCGGGAAGATACGCAGTATTTT | CASSLAPRSRREDTQYF | - | - | TRBJ2-3 | TRBV5-5
TGTGCCAGCAGCTTCCGGACAGGGGTCCAAGAGACCCAGTACTTC | CASSFRTGVQETQYF | TRBD1 | few | TRBJ2-5 | TRBV11-2
TGCGCCAGCAGCTTGGCCTCAACTAGCGATGAGCAGTTCTTC | CASSLASTSDEQFF | TRBD2 | few | TRBJ2-1 | TRBV5-1
TGCGCCAGCAGCCAAGATATGGGTAATGGCGAGACCCAGTACTTC | CASSQDMGNGETQYF | - | - | TRBJ2-5 | TRBV4-3
TGTGCCAGCAGTTCTCCCTTAACCAATCAGCCCCAGCATTTT | CASSSPLTNQPQHF | - | - | TRBJ1-5 | TRBV28
TGTGCCAGCAGCCGCCTAATGAACACCGGGGAGCTGTTTTTT | CASSRLMNTGELFF | - | many | TRBJ2-2 | TRBV3-1
TGTGCCAGTGGGGCACAGGGCTCGGGAAACACCATATATTTT | CASGAQGSGNTIYF | - | - | TRBJ1-3 | TRBV12-3/TRBV12-4
TGTGCCAGCAGGGCCGGACTAGCGGGCCCCTTAGATACGCAGTATTTT | CASRAGLAGPLDTQYF | TRBD2 | few | TRBJ2-3 | TRBV12-3/TRBV12-4
TGCGCCAGCAGCTTGGATATGGGGAATTCACCCCTCCACTTT | CASSLDMGNSPLHF | - | - | TRBJ1-6 | TRBV5-1
TGCGCCAGCAGCCAAGATCTGAATGAGCAGTTCTTC | CASSQDLNEQFF | - | - | TRBJ2-1 | TRBV4-1
TGTGCCAGCAGCTCATCAAGACTTGAAGCTTTCTTT | CASSSSRLEAFF | - | few | TRBJ1-1 | TRBV5-6
TGTGCCAGCAGCCAAGACGCCCCTGGAGGCGGGGGGGCTGCAGATACGCAGTATTTT | CASSQDAPGGGGAADTQYF | TRBD2 | - | TRBJ2-3 | TRBV4-2
TGTGCCATCAGTGGCGGGCAGTCAACTAATGAAAAACTGTTTTTT | CAISGGQSTNEKLFF | - | few | TRBJ1-4 | TRBV10-3
TGCGCCTTTAACCAGGCTAGCGAGCAAGAGACCCAGTACTTC | CAFNQASEQETQYF | - | - | TRBJ2-5 | TRBV23-1
TGTGCCAGCGAACCCACTTTTAGCAATCAGCCCCAGCATTTT | CASEPTFSNQPQHF | - | few | TRBJ1-5 | TRBV3-1
TGTGCCAGCAGCCTCTCTAAAGCGGGGGAGACCCAGTACTTC | CASSLSKAGETQYF | TRBD2 | many | TRBJ2-5 | TRBV3-1
TGTGCCAGCAGCCCAAGGACGGTCAGCAATGAGCAGTTCTTC | CASSPRTVSNEQFF | - | few | TRBJ2-1 | TRBV11-3
TGTGCCAGCAGTTCTTCCGGGACTAGCGGGGGACCTCATGGTGAGCAGTTCTTC | CASSSSGTSGGPHGEQFF | TRBD2 | - | TRBJ2-1 | TRBV28
TGCAGTGCTAGAGGGCAACCAGGGTTCGGCACAGATACGCAGTATTTT | CSARGQPGFGTDTQYF | - | few | TRBJ2-3 | TRBV20-1
TGTGCCAGCAGCCAAGCTCTGGGGACAAGCGGAGATACGCAGTATTTT | CASSQALGTSGDTQYF | - | - | TRBJ2-3 | TRBV4-2
TGTGCCAGCAGCCCTCTTCTAGCGGGGCAAGAGACCCAGTACTTC | CASSPLLAGQETQYF | TRBD2 | many | TRBJ2-5 | TRBV2
TGTGCCAGCAGCTCAGGACTAGCGGGGGGCCAACGCACAGATACGCAGTATTTT | CASSSGLAGGQRTDTQYF | TRBD2 | few | TRBJ2-3 | TRBV5-4
TGTGCCAGCGGCCCGCTGGGACCCTACGAGCAGTACTTC | CASGPLGPYEQYF | - | once | TRBJ2-7 | TRBV7-6
TGTGCCAGCAGTTTAGCTCAGCCCCAGCATTTT | CASSLAQPQHF | - | - | TRBJ1-5 | TRBV12-3/TRBV12-4
TGTGCCAGCAGTTACGCGTATAGCAATCAGCCCCAGCATTTT | CASSYAYSNQPQHF | - | many | TRBJ1-5 | TRBV6-2/TRBV6-3
TGTGCCAGCAGATCCCACCTAGCGGGGGGAAGCACAGATACGCAGTATTTT | CASRSHLAGGSTDTQYF | TRBD2 | many | TRBJ2-3 | TRBV27
TGCAGCGTTGTACGCGGGACAGGGGCCTACGAGCAGTACTTC | CSVVRGTGAYEQYF | TRBD1 | few | TRBJ2-7 | TRBV29-1
TGTGCCAGCAGCTTGTTAACAGGGGCAGATACGCAGTATTTT | CASSLLTGADTQYF | TRBD1 | many | TRBJ2-3 | TRBV5-4
TGTGCCAGCAGTGAAGGAGCGACTGGGGAGTTC | CASSEGATGEF | - | many | TRBJ2-5 | TRBV2
TGTGCCAGCAGTTTATCGGGACAGGGGGTCTATGGCTACACCTTC | CASSLSGQGVYGYTF | TRBD1 | - | TRBJ1-2 | TRBV27
TGTGCCATCAGTGAGTCTGCCGTGAGCTCAGATACGCAGTATTTT | CAISESAVSSDTQYF | - | - | TRBJ2-3 | TRBV10-3
TGCAGTGCTAGAGAAAGTTCCAATCAGCCCCAGCATTTT | CSARESSNQPQHF | - | many | TRBJ1-5 | TRBV20-1
TGCAGTGCTAGAGCGACGGGAGGTTCGGTATCAGATACGCAGTATTTT | CSARATGGSVSDTQYF | TRBD2 | - | TRBJ2-3 | TRBV20-1
TGTGCCAGCAGTGGCTTAGGGGCCTCCTACGAGCAGTACTTC | CASSGLGASYEQYF | - | many | TRBJ2-7 | TRBV6-1
TGTGCCAGCAGTCAGGACAGAAATAGCAATCAGCCCCAGCATTTT | CASSQDRNSNQPQHF | - | - | TRBJ1-5 | TRBV2
TGCGCCAGCAGCGGCCCTCCAGCAGTTGTAGCCGCCTACGAGCAGTACTTC | CASSGPPAVVAAYEQYF | - | few | TRBJ2-7 | TRBV5-1
TGTGCCAGCAGTCCTGTCTCAGGGGGAGCTTTCTTT | CASSPVSGGAFF | TRBD1 | - | TRBJ1-1 | TRBV5-6
TGTGCCAGCGGGCGGGGGCCACCTCGAGATGGCTACACCTTC | CASGRGPPRDGYTF | - | many | TRBJ1-2 | TRBV6-5
TGTGCCAGCAGCCATGGACAGGAGTACGAGCAGTACTTC | CASSHGQEYEQYF | TRBD1 | - | TRBJ2-7 | TRBV12-3/TRBV12-4
TGTGCCAGCAGCTTAGACCAGGAAGGGGTACCTGATCAGCCCCAGCATTTT | CASSLDQEGVPDQPQHF | - | few | TRBJ1-5 | TRBV7-8
TGCAGCGTTGTTTCCTACGAGCAGTACTTC | CSVVSYEQYF | - | - | TRBJ2-7 | TRBV29-1
TGTGCCAGCTCACGGGACAGGATTCAAGAGACCCAGTACTTC | CASSRDRIQETQYF | TRBD1 | many | TRBJ2-5 | TRBV18
TGTGCCAGCAGCTTAGTTGGCGGCCGTCGCACAGATACGCAGTATTTT | CASSLVGGRRTDTQYF | - | many | TRBJ2-3 | TRBV7-2
TGTGCCAGCAGTTACGATGTCGGGACAGGGGGCTCTGGGGCCAACGTCCTGACTTTC | CASSYDVGTGGSGANVLTF | TRBD1 | - | TRBJ2-6 | TRBV6-2/TRBV6-3
TGCGCCAGCAGCTTGGGGGCAGTTAATGAAAAACTGTTTTTT | CASSLGAVNEKLFF | - | - | TRBJ1-4 | TRBV5-1
TGCAGTGCTAGTGGTCCGGATCCCTCGGGGCCCCAGCATTTT | CSASGPDPSGPQHF | - | many | TRBJ1-5 | TRBV20-1
TGTGCCAGCAGTCGACAGGGATATAATTCACCCCTCCACTTT | CASSRQGYNSPLHF | TRBD1 | few | TRBJ1-6 | TRBV6-5
TGTGCCAGCAGCTTAGGAGGGGCGGACACCGGGGAGCTGTTTTTT | CASSLGGADTGELFF | - | many | TRBJ2-2 | TRBV13
TGTGCCAGTAATACTCAGGTCGGAGGTGAGCAGTTCTTC | CASNTQVGGEQFF | - | - | TRBJ2-1 | TRBV19
TGCGCCAGCAGCTTCGCGAGGACTGGGGTTGAAGAGACCCAGTACTTC | CASSFARTGVEETQYF | - | - | TRBJ2-5 | TRBV5-1
TGTGCCAGCAGCTTCAGGGGTGGCCCCGGGGAGCTGTTTTTT | CASSFRGGPGELFF | - | many | TRBJ2-2 | TRBV11-1